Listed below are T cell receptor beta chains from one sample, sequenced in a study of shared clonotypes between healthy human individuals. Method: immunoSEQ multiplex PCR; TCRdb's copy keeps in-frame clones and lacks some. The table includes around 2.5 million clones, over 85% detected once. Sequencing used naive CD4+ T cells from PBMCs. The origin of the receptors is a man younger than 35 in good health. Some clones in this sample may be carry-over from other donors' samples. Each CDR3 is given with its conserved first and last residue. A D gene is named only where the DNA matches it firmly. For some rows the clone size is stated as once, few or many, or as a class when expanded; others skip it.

cdr3_nt: TGTGCCAGCAGTGAAGCACGGCAAGAGACCCAGTACTTC
cdr3_aa: CASSEARQETQYF
clone_size: NA
v_call: TRBV2
j_call: TRBJ2-5
d_call: NA

cdr3_nt: TGTGCCAGCAGCGAAACGACAGCTAATGAAAAACTGTTTTTT
cdr3_aa: CASSETTANEKLFF
clone_size: NA
v_call: TRBV11-2
j_call: TRBJ1-4
d_call: NA

cdr3_nt: TGTGCCAGCAGTTTAAGGGGGGCGGTCGGCAACACCATATATTTT
cdr3_aa: CASSLRGAVGNTIYF
clone_size: once
v_call: TRBV27
j_call: TRBJ1-3
d_call: NA

cdr3_nt: TGTGCCGGAGGACAGGGCCTCCCTGGGGCCAACGTCCTGACTTTC
cdr3_aa: CAGGQGLPGANVLTF
clone_size: NA
v_call: TRBV28
j_call: TRBJ2-6
d_call: TRBD1

cdr3_nt: TGTGCCAGTTTAACGAGGCGGGCAGTCCCTCCGGGCTACACCTTC
cdr3_aa: CASLTRRAVPPGYTF
clone_size: NA
v_call: TRBV28
j_call: TRBJ1-2
d_call: NA

cdr3_nt: TGTGCCAGCTCACCGCTGCAGGGCGGCGACACTGAAGCTTTCTTT
cdr3_aa: CASSPLQGGDTEAFF
clone_size: NA
v_call: TRBV18
j_call: TRBJ1-1
d_call: NA

cdr3_nt: TGTGCCAGCAGCTTAGGCGGGAGTAGCCTCTACGAGCAGTACTTC
cdr3_aa: CASSLGGSSLYEQYF
clone_size: NA
v_call: TRBV7-9
j_call: TRBJ2-7
d_call: TRBD2

cdr3_nt: TGTGCCAGCAGTCCTATCGGGACCCCGGGGGAAAATACGCAGTATTTT
cdr3_aa: CASSPIGTPGENTQYF
clone_size: NA
v_call: TRBV28
j_call: TRBJ2-3
d_call: NA

cdr3_nt: TGTGCCAGCAGTTTAATCCGGGACAGAGAGACCCAGTACTTC
cdr3_aa: CASSLIRDRETQYF
clone_size: NA
v_call: TRBV28
j_call: TRBJ2-5
d_call: TRBD1

cdr3_nt: TGTGCCAGCAGTCTCAACCAGGGAGATACTGAAGCTTTCTTT
cdr3_aa: CASSLNQGDTEAFF
clone_size: NA
v_call: TRBV6-5
j_call: TRBJ1-1
d_call: NA

cdr3_nt: TGCAGTCTCCTATACAATGAGCAGTTCTTC
cdr3_aa: CSLLYNEQFF
clone_size: NA
v_call: TRBV20-1
j_call: TRBJ2-1
d_call: NA

cdr3_nt: TGTGCCAGCAGCTCGACCGGCCAACTAGCGGGAGTTCCCACCGGGGAGCTGTTTTTT
cdr3_aa: CASSSTGQLAGVPTGELFF
clone_size: NA
v_call: TRBV7-9
j_call: TRBJ2-2
d_call: TRBD2

cdr3_nt: TGTGCCACCAGTCCCTCGAGGGCCCTCTACGAGCAGTACTTC
cdr3_aa: CATSPSRALYEQYF
clone_size: NA
v_call: TRBV15
j_call: TRBJ2-7
d_call: NA

cdr3_nt: TGTGCCAGCAGTCCACGCGGGGCAGATACGCAGTATTTT
cdr3_aa: CASSPRGADTQYF
clone_size: NA
v_call: TRBV7-6
j_call: TRBJ2-3
d_call: NA

cdr3_nt: TGTGCCAGCTCACTGGGACAGATAGGCACCGGGGAGCTGTTTTTT
cdr3_aa: CASSLGQIGTGELFF
clone_size: NA
v_call: TRBV18
j_call: TRBJ2-2
d_call: TRBD1

cdr3_nt: TGTGCCAGCATAGAGGGGGGCCAGACCCAGTACTTC
cdr3_aa: CASIEGGQTQYF
clone_size: NA
v_call: TRBV6-1
j_call: TRBJ2-5
d_call: NA

cdr3_nt: TGTGCCAGCAGCCTGGACCCCCGGAACACTGAAGCTTTCTTT
cdr3_aa: CASSLDPRNTEAFF
clone_size: once
v_call: TRBV5-5
j_call: TRBJ1-1
d_call: NA

cdr3_nt: TGTGCCAGCAGCCCTAGACTAGCGGGAGACCCCGGGGAGCTGTTTTTT
cdr3_aa: CASSPRLAGDPGELFF
clone_size: NA
v_call: TRBV7-3
j_call: TRBJ2-2
d_call: TRBD2

cdr3_nt: TGCAGCGTTCCCCGGGGGCGGAGCTCCTACAATGAGCAGTTCTTC
cdr3_aa: CSVPRGRSSYNEQFF
clone_size: NA
v_call: TRBV29-1
j_call: TRBJ2-1
d_call: NA

cdr3_nt: TGTGCCAGCAGCCCGGGACTCGGGTACGAGCAGTACTTC
cdr3_aa: CASSPGLGYEQYF
clone_size: NA
v_call: TRBV11-3
j_call: TRBJ2-7
d_call: NA

cdr3_nt: TGTGCCAGCAACCAAGAGGGGTACGCTGGCTACACCTTC
cdr3_aa: CASNQEGYAGYTF
clone_size: NA
v_call: TRBV2
j_call: TRBJ1-2
d_call: NA

cdr3_nt: TGTGCCAGCAGGGAAGCGGGGCCGGGGAGCGAGCAGTACTTC
cdr3_aa: CASREAGPGSEQYF
clone_size: NA
v_call: TRBV28
j_call: TRBJ2-7
d_call: TRBD2